The clone carrying this T cell receptor beta chain was detected many times. Its target is unknown. The data belong to a study of T cells in Graves' hyperthyroidism and ophthalmopathy. Whole-study results and caveats: The blood repertoire included most of the expanded thyroid clonotypes above 0.001.

Clinical symptoms, serum thyroxine, TRAb, thyroid ultrasound and orbital computed tomography informed diagnoses. Trimming took off 2 bases at V and 6 bases at J, with 22 bases between the two ends. The CDR3 contains 17 residues. RNA transcripts gave rise to amplified TCR beta CDR3 regions. During a first-round RT-PCR of the TCR CDR3, the HTBI primer set was used. Each CDR3 protein gets one entry after TCRdb re-called the multiplex PCR reads with MiXCR. The data contain approximately 300,000 distinct CDR3 sequences, 15% to 20% of them seen just once; the ten biggest clones take up about 51%. The rearrangement uses TRBV12-3 or TRBV12-4 and TRBJ1-2; D gene ambiguous. The receptor was isolated from a woman aged 55-69 years with Graves' ophthalmopathy. Sample: blood. The CDR3 region is CASSLSAGRAVVDGYTF. The CDR3 DNA sequence: TGTGCCAGCAGTTTAAGCGCGGGGAGGGCAGTTGTCGATGGCTACACCTTC.